One sample yielded the 32 T cell receptor beta chains listed below, sequenced in a study of cytomegalovirus exposure and HLA in healthy donors. PCR primers comprised 60 Vbeta and 13 Jbeta primers. Assay: immunoSEQ multiplex PCR; the TCRdb copy retains only in-frame clones and omits some. The top ten hold about 4.8% of the sample, which has about 97,000 clones, 81% seen once. The sequencing sample was made of PBMCs. Source of these receptors: a man between 35 and 55 years old in good health and CMV-seropositive.

This clone was recorded once. V gene TRBV7-2 combines with J gene TRBJ1-3; D gene uncertain. Germline CDR1 and CDR2: SGHTA and FQGNSA. Trimming cost V 5 bases and J 1 base, with 15 bases left between them. The CDR3 runs 16 residues. This CDR3 reads CASSNPRRGSGNTIYF. The CDR3 DNA reads as TGTGCCAGCAGCAACCCCCGACGGGGATCTGGAAACACCATATATTTT.

V usage is TRBV11-2 and J usage is TRBJ1-5; D is uncertain. Germline V gene data show CDR1 as SGHAT and CDR2 as FQNNGV. CDR3 size: 14 residues. Deletions cut 2 bases from V and 4 bases from J, with 9 bases between. Here the CDR3 reads CASSLRNSNQPQHF. In DNA form, the CDR3 reads TGTGCCAGCAGCTTACGCAACTCAAATCAGCCCCAGCATTTT.

This clone came up a few times. This sequence joins TRBV2 and TRBJ1-1, with 7 bases lining up with TRBD1. Germline CDR1 and CDR2: SNHLY and FYNNEI. Unmatched junction bases numbered 4, after V lost 6 bases and J lost 0 bases. CDR3 size: 14 residues. For the CDR3, the DNA is TGTGCCAGCAGGCGGGACAGACTGAACACTGAAGCTTTCTTT. Its protein product is CASRRDRLNTEAFF. The full variable domain, in which reference TRBV2 and TRBJ1-1 provide the parts outside the CDR3, is EPEVTQTPSHQVTQMGQEVILRCVPISNHLYFYWYRQILGQKVEFLVSFYNNEISEKSEIFDDQFSVERPDGSNFTLKIRSTKLEDSAMYFCASRRDRLNTEAFFGQGTRLTVV.

The chain is built from TRBV30 and TRBJ2-2; D not certain. The CDR3 extends over 12 amino acids. Trimming left V 1 base short and J 5 bases short, with 5 bases between. CDR1 and CDR2 from the germline V gene are GTSNPN and SVGIG (reference sequence). The CDR3: CAWSETTGELFF. CDR3 in DNA: TGTGCCTGGAGTGAGACTACCGGGGAGCTGTTTTTT.

CDR3 loop: CASSFYGNTIYF. The CDR3 DNA sequence: TGTGCCAGCAGTTTCTACGGAAACACCATATATTTT. The chain uses TRBV28 and TRBJ1-3; D unresolved. In germline, CDR1 is MDHEN, CDR2 SYDVKM. V was clipped by 3 bases and J by 4 bases, with 4 bases between them. The CDR3 runs to 12 residues.

The chain employs TRBV5-5 and TRBJ1-2, with TRBD1 matching 10 bases. V lost 4 bases, J lost 7 bases, and 10 bases stayed unmatched. Germline CDR1 and CDR2: SGHKS and YYEKEE (reference sequence). The CDR3 contains 15 residues. Written as DNA, the CDR3 is TGTGCCAGCAGCAACCCGGGACAGGGGCGCGGTGGCTACACCTTC. Protein product: CASSNPGQGRGGYTF.

V gene TRBV7-6 combines with J gene TRBJ1-4; unclear D gene. Trimming left V 5 bases short and J 1 base short, with 8 bases between. CDR1 and CDR2 (germline): SGHVS, FNYEAQ. CDR3 length: 14 residues. The CDR3, as DNA: TGTGCCAGCAGCCTCCAGAAAACTAATGAAAAACTGTTTTTT. It yields the protein CASSLQKTNEKLFF. The entire variable domain, with the rest obtained from reference TRBV7-6 and TRBJ1-4, is as follows: GAGVSQSPRYKVTKRGQDVALRCDPISGHVSLYWYRQALGQGPEFLTYFNYEAQQDKSGLPNDRFSAERPEGSISTLTIQRTEQRDSAMYRCASSLQKTNEKLFFGSGTQLSVL.

The J gene is TRBJ1-6, the V gene TRBV7-2; no reliable D call. Between the trimmed V and J ends, which lost 8 bases and 5 bases, there was a span of 13 bases. Germline V gene data show CDR1 as SGHTA and CDR2 as FQGNSA. The CDR3 is made up of 14 amino acids. The CDR3 reads CASRSGMNNSPLHF. The CDR3 DNA follows: TGTGCCAGCCGTTCGGGAATGAATAATTCACCCCTCCACTTT. Drawing the rest from reference TRBV7-2 and TRBJ1-6, the complete variable domain is GAGVSQSPSNKVTEKGKDVELRCDPISGHTALYWYRQSLGQGLEFLIYFQGNSAPDKSGLPSDRFSAERTGGSVSTLTIQRTQQEDSAVYLCASRSGMNNSPLHFGNGTRLTVT.

This chain connects TRBV19 to TRBJ1-5; D not certain. V lost 7 bases and J 4 bases, leaving 17 bases between the germline ends. The CDR3 has 15 residues. Per germline, CDR1 LNHDA and CDR2 SQIVND (reference sequence). The CDR3 protein is CASNSGSTLNQPQHF. DNA of the CDR3: TGTGCCAGTAATTCCGGGTCCACCCTAAATCAGCCCCAGCATTTT.

This chain connects TRBV27 to TRBJ2-5, with 9 bases aligning to TRBD1. Germline V lookup: CDR1 MNHEY, CDR2 SMNVEV (reference sequence). J lost 7 bases, V lost 0 bases, and 9 bases had no gene match. CDR3 length equals 16 residues. CDR3 amino acids: CASSLSPSGQGGTQYF. The CDR3 DNA reads as TGTGCCAGCAGTTTATCCCCTTCGGGACAGGGCGGGACCCAGTACTTC.

This clone has only one observation. The chain couples TRBV27 to TRBJ2-2, with D perhaps matching TRBD1 (5 bases). Germline V gene sequence: CDR1 MNHEY, CDR2 SMNVEV (reference sequence). Trimming removed 5 bases from V and 3 bases from J, with 10 bases in between. This CDR3 is built from 14 residues. The CDR3 region is CASSRRQYTGELFF. The CDR3 region has the DNA TGTGCCAGCAGTCGCAGACAGTACACCGGGGAGCTGTTTTTT.

This clone was picked up a small number of times. The chain employs TRBV23-1 and TRBJ1-1; D is possibly TRBD1 (5 bases). TRBV23-1 carries the ORF label, with uncertain function. The CDR3 is made up of 12 amino acids. V lost 3 bases to trimming and J lost 11 bases, with 13 bases between them. DNA of the CDR3: TGCGCCAGCAGTCATTCGAGCCGGGGGGCTTTCTTT. Its translation: CASSHSSRGAFF.

This chain joins TRBV5-6 and TRBJ2-7; 9 nucleotides align to TRBD2. There are 17 residues in the CDR3. Germline CDR1 reads SGHDT; CDR2 reads YYEEEE. Trimming at V came to 1 base and at J to 0 bases, leaving 8 bases not matched to a gene. CDR3 protein: CASSLLAGSTSSYEQYF. Written as DNA, the CDR3 is TGTGCCAGCAGCTTGCTAGCGGGATCCACCAGCTCCTACGAGCAGTACTTC.

The rearrangement uses TRBV15 and TRBJ2-1, with TRBD2 matching over 8 bases. The V gene's germline CDR1 is LNHNV and CDR2 YYDKDF (reference sequence). V trimming: 2 bases; J trimming: 6 bases; junction bases outside the gene matches: 6. The CDR3 totals 15 residues. This CDR3 is CATSRRLARSNEQFF. The CDR3 DNA reads TGTGCCACCAGCAGAAGACTAGCGAGGAGCAATGAGCAGTTCTTC.

This clone was counted only a few times. This chain uses TRBV2 with TRBJ2-2; D unresolved. In germline, CDR1 is SNHLY, CDR2 FYNNEI. The CDR3 spans 13 residues. The ends were cut back, 10 bases at V and 0 bases at J, with 9 bases in the middle. The CDR3 loop is CATDTANTGELFF. The CDR3 nucleotides read TGTGCCACCGATACGGCGAACACCGGGGAGCTGTTTTTT.

This chain uses TRBV10-3 with TRBJ1-5, with TRBD1 identical over 7 bases. CDR1 is ENHRY and CDR2 is SYGVKD in the germline V gene. After removal of 2 bases from V and 7 bases from J, the junction contained 8 bases not matched to a gene. The CDR3 covers 15 residues. The CDR3: CAISETRGDRQPQHF. The CDR3 DNA reads TGTGCCATCAGTGAGACCAGGGGGGATAGACAGCCCCAGCATTTT.

The sample holds a few counts of this clone. The CDR3 is CASSAVGQREAFF. In DNA, the CDR3 is TGCGCCAGCAGCGCAGTTGGACAGCGTGAAGCTTTCTTT. The chain combines TRBV5-1 with TRBJ1-1; possibly TRBD1 for D (6 bases). The CDR3 length is 13 residues. V was clipped by 4 bases and J by 7 bases, with 14 bases between them. CDR1 SGHRS and CDR2 YFSETQ come from the germline V gene.

The rearrangement uses TRBV27 and TRBJ1-1, with TRBD1 as a possible D gene (6 bases). Trimming removed 8 bases at V and 0 bases at J, with 10 bases between. The CDR3 extends over 13 amino acids. Germline CDR1 MNHEY, CDR2 SMNVEV (reference sequence). CDR3: CASPGGMNTEAFF. The CDR3 DNA follows: TGTGCCAGCCCGGGGGGCATGAACACTGAAGCTTTCTTT.

This chain connects TRBV7-2 to TRBJ2-1; D unclear. Germline CDR1 is SGHTA and CDR2 is FQGNSA. V was trimmed by 0 bases and J by 8 bases, leaving 8 bases between them. CDR3 length equals 13 residues. The DNA of the CDR3 is TGTGCCAGCAGCTTAGCTATACGGGATGAGCAGTTCTTC. It yields the protein CASSLAIRDEQFF.

The chain links TRBV7-8 to TRBJ1-2; TRBD1 agrees at 9 bases. CDR1 is SGHVS, CDR2 FQNEAQ, per germline. Unmatched junction bases numbered 8, after V lost 0 bases and J lost 6 bases. The length of the CDR3 is 16 residues. Written as DNA, the CDR3 is TGTGCCAGCAGCTTAGCGTGGGACAGGGTCCGACATGGCTACACCTTC. Its translation is CASSLAWDRVRHGYTF.

The CDR3 loop reads CASNGGQTEKLFF. Written as DNA, the CDR3 is TGTGCCAGCAACGGGGGACAGACTGAAAAACTGTTTTTT. The V and J genes are TRBV6-1 and TRBJ1-4; 7 bases agree with TRBD1. Germline V lookup: CDR1 MNHNS, CDR2 SASEGT. This CDR3 is 13 amino acids long. With 7 bases clipped from V and 7 bases from J, the junction kept 6 bases outside the gene matches.

The chain links TRBV7-8 to TRBJ2-7; D perhaps matches TRBD1 (6 bases). Germline V gene lookup returns CDR1 SGHVS and CDR2 FQNEAQ. With 3 bases removed from V and 2 bases from J, the gap between germline ends came to 11 bases. This CDR3 comprises 14 residues. The CDR3: CASSLGTKTYEQYF. CDR3 bases: TGTGCCAGCAGCTTGGGGACAAAGACCTACGAGCAGTACTTC.

This chain uses TRBV6-5 with TRBJ1-1; D is unresolved. CDR3 length: 15 residues. Per germline, CDR1 MNHEY and CDR2 SVGAGI. V was clipped by 3 bases and J by 0 bases, with 11 bases between them. The CDR3 nucleotides read TGTGCCAGCAGTTATTCCCTCGGGGTGAACACTGAAGCTTTCTTT. Its translation is CASSYSLGVNTEAFF.

The chain combines TRBV7-8 with TRBJ1-1; D uncertain. The CDR3 spans 15 residues. V gave up 1 base and J gave up 4 bases, with 13 bases separating them. CDR1 is SGHVS, CDR2 FQNEAQ, per germline. CDR3 in DNA: TGTGCCAGCAGCTTAGTGTCAGGAGGTACCACTGAAGCTTTCTTT. It codes for CASSLVSGGTTEAFF.

The chain links TRBV30 to TRBJ1-1; D is undetermined. The germline V gene has CDR1 GTSNPN and CDR2 SVGIG (reference sequence). V was cut by 4 bases and J by 0 bases, with 12 bases left in between. The CDR3 sequence is 14 residues long. The CDR3 reads CAWMPFAVNTEAFF. The CDR3 DNA sequence: TGTGCCTGGATGCCCTTCGCAGTGAACACTGAAGCTTTCTTT.

This clone was seen a few times. The J gene is TRBJ2-7, the V gene TRBV5-1, with no clear D. Between the trimmed V and J ends, which lost 1 base and 5 bases, there was a span of 16 bases. The CDR3 spans 15 residues. The germline V gene encodes CDR1 SGHRS and CDR2 YFSETQ. CDR3 loop: CASSLIDYLLNEQYF. The CDR3 DNA sequence: TGCGCCAGCAGCTTGATAGATTATCTCCTAAACGAGCAGTACTTC.

The chain employs TRBV6-6 and TRBJ1-1; weak D call: TRBD1 (5 bases). Trimming shortened V by 2 bases and J by 4 bases, and 14 bases separated the two germline ends. CDR1 MNHNY and CDR2 SVGAGI come from the germline V gene (reference sequence). The CDR3 runs to 15 residues. The CDR3 loop reads CASSYEGAGSTEAFF. DNA for the CDR3: TGTGCCAGCAGTTACGAAGGGGCGGGGAGCACTGAAGCTTTCTTT.

J is TRBJ2-5 and V is TRBV19; 12 nucleotides match TRBD2. The DNA matches TRBJ2-7 better at its end, which makes the J call doubtful. The CDR3 contains 15 residues. The V gene's germline CDR1 is LNHDA and CDR2 SQIVND (reference sequence). The CDR3 region is CASSDTSGRRDEQYF. CDR3 DNA sequence: TGTGCCAGTAGTGATACTAGCGGGAGGAGGGACGAGCAGTACTTC.

The chain is built from TRBV18 and TRBJ1-1; D may be TRBD1 (6 bases). Germline V gene data show CDR1 as KGHSH and CDR2 as LQKENI. V dropped 5 bases and J dropped 11 bases, with 18 bases sitting between them. The CDR3 has 13 amino acids. The CDR3 region is CASSSQGGEEAFF. The CDR3 DNA is TGTGCCAGCTCATCACAGGGAGGTGAGGAGGCTTTCTTT.

V is TRBV5-1 and J is TRBJ2-5; the D gene is possibly TRBD2 (5 bases). Trimming removed 1 base from V and 2 bases from J, with 9 bases in between. The CDR3 totals 14 residues. Germline CDR1 is SGHRS and CDR2 is YFSETQ. Written as DNA, the CDR3 is TGCGCCAGCAGCTTGATCGGGGAGCAAGAGACCCAGTACTTC. This encodes CASSLIGEQETQYF.

V is TRBV4-1 and J is TRBJ1-2, with D tentatively TRBD1 (5 bases). The germline gives CDR1 MGHRA, CDR2 YSYEKL. With 2 bases removed from V and 3 bases from J, the gap between germline ends came to 13 bases. CDR3 size: 15 residues. The chain's CDR3 is CASSQRDLRDYGYTF. CDR3 nucleotides: TGCGCCAGCAGCCAACGGGACTTGAGAGACTATGGCTACACCTTC.

The chain carries TRBV18 and TRBJ2-7; TRBD1 might be the D (6 bases). CDR1 and CDR2 (germline): KGHSH, LQKENI. The CDR3 sequence is 13 residues long. V was cut by 3 bases and J by 5 bases, with 11 bases left in between. The CDR3 reads CASSPQGYHEQYF. In DNA, the CDR3 is TGTGCCAGCTCACCGCAGGGGTATCACGAGCAGTACTTC.